This entry concerns a single TCR beta chain. This sample stems from a study of blood T cell repertoires in COVID-19. Study context: Sites in the United States, Italy and Spain provided acute and convalescent COVID-19 samples. Sources were T cells, B-cell-depleted T cells, or PBMCs; the material itself was cDNA or gDNA.

In the original processing: Using reference gene primer amplification, nucleated cell counts were estimated. Produced via immunoSEQ multiplex PCR; TCRdb's table is partial and in-frame only. That table is the source of V, J and clone size, and D and trimming were worked out from the DNA. The sample has approximately 94,000 clones, about four fifths seen once. Germline V gene sequence: CDR1 SGHRS, CDR2 YFSETQ. The trim removed 6 bases at V and 4 bases at J, leaving 9 bases unmatched. The CDR3 is made up of 14 amino acids. This TCR was recovered from a human donor in a cohort sampled during active COVID-19. The chain couples TRBV5-1 to TRBJ1-1; 7 bases are a match to TRBD1. Specimen: peripheral blood. Here the CDR3 reads CASTTGDRGTEAFF. The CDR3, as DNA: TGCGCCAGCACGACGGGGGACAGAGGCACTGAAGCTTTCTTT.